This TCR beta chain appears in the sequencing data of a study of Tregs in tolerant kidney transplant recipients. V was clipped by 5 bases and J by 2 bases; unmatched bases: 4. The CDR3 has 15 residues. CDR1 and CDR2 (germline): SGHAT, FQDESV (reference sequence). Produced via immunoSEQ multiplex PCR; TCRdb's table is partial and in-frame only. The data hold about 78,000 clones, with 75% to 95% observed a single time. The clonotype originates from a human donor who received a combined kidney and bone marrow transplant. V is TRBV11-1 and J is TRBJ2-3; 10 bases fit TRBD1. The sequencing here drew on Tregs from blood, taken before the transplant. This CDR3 is CASSGGQGITDTQYF. Here the CDR3 DNA reads TGTGCCAGCAGCGGGGGACAGGGGATCACAGATACGCAGTATTTT.